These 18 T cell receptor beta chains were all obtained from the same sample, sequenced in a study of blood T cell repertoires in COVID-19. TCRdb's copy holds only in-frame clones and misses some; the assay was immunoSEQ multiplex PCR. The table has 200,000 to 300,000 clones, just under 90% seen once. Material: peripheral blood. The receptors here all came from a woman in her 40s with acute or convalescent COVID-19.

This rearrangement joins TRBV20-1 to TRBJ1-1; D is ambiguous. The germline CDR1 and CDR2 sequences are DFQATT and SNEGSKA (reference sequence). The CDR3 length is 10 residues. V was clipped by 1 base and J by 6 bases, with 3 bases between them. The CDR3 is CSARGPEAFF. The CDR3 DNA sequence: TGCAGTGCTAGAGGGCCTGAAGCTTTCTTT.

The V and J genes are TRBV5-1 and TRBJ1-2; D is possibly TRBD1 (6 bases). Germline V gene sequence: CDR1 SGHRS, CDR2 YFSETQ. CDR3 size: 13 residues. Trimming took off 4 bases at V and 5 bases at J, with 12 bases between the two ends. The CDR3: CASSPEDRYGYTF. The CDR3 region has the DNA TGCGCCAGCAGCCCGGAAGACAGGTATGGCTACACCTTC.

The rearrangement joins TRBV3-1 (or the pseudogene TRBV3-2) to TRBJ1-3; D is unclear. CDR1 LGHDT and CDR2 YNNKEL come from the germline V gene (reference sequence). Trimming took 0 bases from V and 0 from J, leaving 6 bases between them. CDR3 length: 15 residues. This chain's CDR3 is CASSQDRSSGNTIYF. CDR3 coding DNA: TGTGCCAGCAGCCAAGATCGGAGCTCTGGAAACACCATATATTTT.

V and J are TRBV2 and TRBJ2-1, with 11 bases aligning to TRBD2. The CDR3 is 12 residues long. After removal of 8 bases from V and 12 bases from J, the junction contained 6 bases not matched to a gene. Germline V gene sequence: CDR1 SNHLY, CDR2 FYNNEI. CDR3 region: CASGLGLAGQFF. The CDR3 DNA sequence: TGTGCCAGCGGTTTAGGACTAGCGGGGCAGTTCTTC.

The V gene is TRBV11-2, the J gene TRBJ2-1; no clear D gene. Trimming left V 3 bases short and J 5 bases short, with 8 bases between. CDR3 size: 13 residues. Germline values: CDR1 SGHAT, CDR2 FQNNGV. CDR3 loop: CASSFQWHNEQFF. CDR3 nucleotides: TGTGCCAGCAGCTTCCAGTGGCACAATGAGCAGTTCTTC. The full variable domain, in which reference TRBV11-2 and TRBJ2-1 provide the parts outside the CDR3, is EAGVAQSPRYKIIEKRQSVAFWCNPISGHATLYWYQQILGQGPKLLIQFQNNGVVDDSQLPKDRFSAERLKGVDSTLKIQPAKLEDSAVYLCASSFQWHNEQFFGPGTRLTVL.

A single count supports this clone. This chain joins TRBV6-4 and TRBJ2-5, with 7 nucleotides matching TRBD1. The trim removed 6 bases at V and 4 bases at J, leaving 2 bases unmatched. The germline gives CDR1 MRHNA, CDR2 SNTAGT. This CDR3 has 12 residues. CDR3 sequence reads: CASRTGAETQYF. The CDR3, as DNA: TGTGCCAGCAGAACAGGGGCAGAGACCCAGTACTTC.

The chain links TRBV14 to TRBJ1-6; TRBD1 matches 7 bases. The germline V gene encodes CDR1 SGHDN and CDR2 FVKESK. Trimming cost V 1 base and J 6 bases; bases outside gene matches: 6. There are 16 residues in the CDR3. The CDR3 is CASSQGRGLGNSPLHF. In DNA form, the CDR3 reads TGTGCCAGCAGCCAAGGGAGGGGGCTGGGTAATTCACCCCTCCACTTT. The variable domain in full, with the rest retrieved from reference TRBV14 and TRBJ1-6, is EAGVTQFPSHSVIEKGQTVTLRCDPISGHDNLYWYRRVMGKEIKFLLHFVKESKQDESGMPNNRFLAERTGGTYSTLKVQPAELEDSGVYFCASSQGRGLGNSPLHFGNGTRLTVT.

Here the CDR3 DNA reads TGTGCCAGCAGCGTAGAATTAGTCAATGAGCAGTTCTTC. Translation: CASSVELVNEQFF. The chain links TRBV9 to TRBJ2-1; D is unclear. The CDR3 runs to 13 residues. Germline V gene data show CDR1 as SGDLS and CDR2 as YYNGEE. V was pared by 0 bases and J by 6 bases, with 7 bases between.

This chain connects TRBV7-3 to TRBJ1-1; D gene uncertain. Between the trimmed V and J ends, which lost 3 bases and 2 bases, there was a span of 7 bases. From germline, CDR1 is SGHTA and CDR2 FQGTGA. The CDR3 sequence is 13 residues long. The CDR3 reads CASSFGSNTEAFF. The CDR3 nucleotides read TGTGCCAGCAGCTTCGGGTCAAACACTGAAGCTTTCTTT.

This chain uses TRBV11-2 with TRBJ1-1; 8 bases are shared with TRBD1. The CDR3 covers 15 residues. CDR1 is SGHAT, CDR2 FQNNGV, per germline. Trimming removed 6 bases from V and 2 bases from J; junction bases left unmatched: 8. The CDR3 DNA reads TGTGCCAGCAGGTTGGCGGGACAGGTAAACACTGAAGCTTTCTTT. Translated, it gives CASRLAGQVNTEAFF.

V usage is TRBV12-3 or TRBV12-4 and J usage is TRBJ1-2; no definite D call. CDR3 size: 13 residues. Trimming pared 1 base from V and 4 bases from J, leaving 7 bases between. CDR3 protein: CASSLVTSYGYTF. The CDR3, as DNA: TGTGCCAGCAGTTTAGTAACCAGCTATGGCTACACCTTC.

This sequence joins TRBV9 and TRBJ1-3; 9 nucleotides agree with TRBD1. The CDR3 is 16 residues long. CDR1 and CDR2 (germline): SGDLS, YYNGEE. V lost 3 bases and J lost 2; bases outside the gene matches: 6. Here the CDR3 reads CASSGTWTGAGNTIYF. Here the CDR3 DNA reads TGTGCCAGCAGCGGAACCTGGACAGGGGCTGGAAACACCATATATTTT.

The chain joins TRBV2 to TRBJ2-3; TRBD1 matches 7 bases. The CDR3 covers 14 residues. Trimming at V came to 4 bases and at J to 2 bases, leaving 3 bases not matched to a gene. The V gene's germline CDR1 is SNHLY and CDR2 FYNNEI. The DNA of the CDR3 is TGTGCCAGCAGTGTGGGACAGAACACAGATACGCAGTATTTT. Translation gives CASSVGQNTDTQYF.

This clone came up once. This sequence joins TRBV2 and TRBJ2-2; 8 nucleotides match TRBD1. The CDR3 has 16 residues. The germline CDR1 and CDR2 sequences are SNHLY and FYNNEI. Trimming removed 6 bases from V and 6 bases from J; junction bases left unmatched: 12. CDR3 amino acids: CASRDQGARRPGELFF. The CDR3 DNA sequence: TGTGCCAGCAGGGATCAGGGGGCTCGAAGGCCCGGGGAGCTGTTTTTT.

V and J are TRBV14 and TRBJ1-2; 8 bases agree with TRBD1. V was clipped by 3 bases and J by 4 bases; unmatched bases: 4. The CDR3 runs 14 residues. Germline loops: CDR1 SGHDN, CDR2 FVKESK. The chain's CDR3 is CASSQDRVAYGYTF. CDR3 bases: TGTGCCAGCAGCCAGGACAGGGTGGCCTATGGCTACACCTTC.

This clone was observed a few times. As DNA, the CDR3 is TGTGCCAGCAGCCAAGATCGGGGGTACAAAGTCTGGGAGACCCAGTACTTC. Amino acid sequence: CASSQDRGYKVWETQYF. V gene TRBV3-1 (or the pseudogene TRBV3-2) combines with J gene TRBJ2-5; possible D gene TRBD2, 6 bases. The CDR3 length is 17 residues. V shed 0 bases and J shed 5 bases, with 19 bases lying between them. The germline gives CDR1 LGHDT, CDR2 YNNKEL (reference sequence).

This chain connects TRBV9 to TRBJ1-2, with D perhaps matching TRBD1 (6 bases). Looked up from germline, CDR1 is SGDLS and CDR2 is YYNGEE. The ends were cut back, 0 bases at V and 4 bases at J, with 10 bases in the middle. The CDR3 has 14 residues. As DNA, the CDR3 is TGTGCCAGCAGCGTAGATGGACAGAGCTATGGCTACACCTTC. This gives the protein CASSVDGQSYGYTF.

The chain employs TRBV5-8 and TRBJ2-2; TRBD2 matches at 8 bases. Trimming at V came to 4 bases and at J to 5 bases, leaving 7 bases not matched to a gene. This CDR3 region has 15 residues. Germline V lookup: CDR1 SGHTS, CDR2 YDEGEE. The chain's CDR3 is CASSAGTRFTGELFF. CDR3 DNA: TGTGCCAGCAGCGCCGGGACTAGATTTACCGGGGAGCTGTTTTTT.